This TCR beta chain is from a study of CD8 T cells in Susac syndrome. TEMRA cells were FACS-enriched, and CD8+ and CD4+ T cells were isolated negatively. Per the germline V gene, CDR1 is MNHEY and CDR2 is SVGEGT. The CDR3 sequence is 13 residues long. V was cut by 4 bases and J by 9 bases, with 13 bases left in between. cDNA came from around 0.5 to 1 ug RNA primed by random hexamers. TCRdb re-analysed the immunoSEQ multiplex PCR reads in MiXCR, keeping a single row per CDR3 protein. The data contain under 200,000 distinct CDR3 sequences, 90% to 95% of them seen just once; the ten biggest clones take up 0.12%.

The chain employs TRBV6-2 or TRBV6-3 and TRBJ1-5, with D tentatively TRBD1 (5 bases). Sequencing was carried out using CD4+ T cells from PBMCs. This clonotype was sampled from a human donor with Susac syndrome. Written as DNA, the CDR3 is TGTGCCAGCAGTTCCTCAGGGATATGGCCCCAGCATTTT. This encodes CASSSSGIWPQHF.